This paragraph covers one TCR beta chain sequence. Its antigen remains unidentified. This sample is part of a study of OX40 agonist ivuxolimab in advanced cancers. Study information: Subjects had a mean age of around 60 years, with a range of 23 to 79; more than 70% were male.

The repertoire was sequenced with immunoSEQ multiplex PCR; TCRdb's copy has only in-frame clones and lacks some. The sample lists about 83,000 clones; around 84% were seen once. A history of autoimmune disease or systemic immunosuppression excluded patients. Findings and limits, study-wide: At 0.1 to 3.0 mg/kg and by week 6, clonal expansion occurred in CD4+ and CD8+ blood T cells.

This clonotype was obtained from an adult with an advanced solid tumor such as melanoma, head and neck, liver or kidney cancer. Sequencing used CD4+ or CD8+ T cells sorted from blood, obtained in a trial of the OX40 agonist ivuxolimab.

As DNA, the CDR3 is TGCGCCAGCAGCCAAGCCTCGGACAGGGGGAATTCACCCCTCCACTTT. Translating gives CASSQASDRGNSPLHF. The V gene is TRBV4-3, the J gene TRBJ1-6, with 10 bases fitting TRBD1. With 1 base clipped from V and 7 bases from J, the junction kept 4 bases outside the gene matches. Per germline, CDR1 LGHNA and CDR2 YSLEER. CDR3 size: 16 residues.